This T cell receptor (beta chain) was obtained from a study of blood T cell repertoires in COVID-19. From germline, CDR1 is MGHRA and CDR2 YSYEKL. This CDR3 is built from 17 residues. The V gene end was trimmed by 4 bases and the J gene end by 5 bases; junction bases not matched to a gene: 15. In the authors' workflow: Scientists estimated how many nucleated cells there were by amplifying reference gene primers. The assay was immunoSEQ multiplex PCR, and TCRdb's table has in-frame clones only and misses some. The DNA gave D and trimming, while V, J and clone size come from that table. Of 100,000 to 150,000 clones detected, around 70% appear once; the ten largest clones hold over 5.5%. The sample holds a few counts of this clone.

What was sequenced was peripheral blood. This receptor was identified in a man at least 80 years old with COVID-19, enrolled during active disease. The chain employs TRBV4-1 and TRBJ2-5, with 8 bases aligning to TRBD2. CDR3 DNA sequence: TGCGCCAGCAGCCCCCGCCGGGGGAGCGGGAGTAGGGAGACCCAGTACTTC. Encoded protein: CASSPRRGSGSRETQYF.